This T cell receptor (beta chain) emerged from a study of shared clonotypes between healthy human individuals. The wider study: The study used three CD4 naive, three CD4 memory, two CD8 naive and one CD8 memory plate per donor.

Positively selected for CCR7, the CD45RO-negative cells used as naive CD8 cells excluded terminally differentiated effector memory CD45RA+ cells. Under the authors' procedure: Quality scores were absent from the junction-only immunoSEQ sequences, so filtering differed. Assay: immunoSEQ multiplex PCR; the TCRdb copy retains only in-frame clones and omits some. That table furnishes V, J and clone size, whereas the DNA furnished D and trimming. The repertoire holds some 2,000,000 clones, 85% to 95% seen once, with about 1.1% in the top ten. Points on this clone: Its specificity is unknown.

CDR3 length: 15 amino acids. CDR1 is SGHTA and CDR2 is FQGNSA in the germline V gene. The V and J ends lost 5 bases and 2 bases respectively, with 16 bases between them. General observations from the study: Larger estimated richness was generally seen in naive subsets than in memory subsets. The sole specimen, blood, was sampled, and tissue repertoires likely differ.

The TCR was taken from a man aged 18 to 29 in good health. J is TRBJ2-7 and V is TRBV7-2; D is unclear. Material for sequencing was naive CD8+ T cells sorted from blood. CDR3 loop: CASSSPSGFAYEQYF. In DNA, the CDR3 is TGTGCCAGCAGCAGCCCTTCGGGCTTCGCCTACGAGCAGTACTTC.